This T cell receptor beta chain was retrieved from a study of cytomegalovirus exposure and HLA in healthy donors. Broader study findings: Later findings reportedly placed an Asian-associated ancestry cluster below the approximately 700-donor mean for N-insertions.

The length of the CDR3 is 16 residues. V lost 3 bases and J lost 0, with 14 bases in between. Germline CDR1 is MDHEN and CDR2 is SYDVKM. A multiplex PCR was run with 60 Vbeta primers and 13 Jbeta primers. Libraries were prepared by immunoSEQ multiplex PCR; TCRdb keeps only in-frame clonotypes and omits some of them. This sample yields some 210,000 clones, of which 87% are seen a single time; 1% to 1.5% belongs to the top ten. The sample holds a few counts of this clone. The antigen remains undetermined. V gene TRBV28 combines with J gene TRBJ1-2; D is perhaps TRBD1 (6 bases). Sequencing used PBMCs. The receptor was isolated from a man younger than 40 in good health and CMV-seronegative. In nucleotides, the CDR3 is TGTGCCAGCAGTTTTCCGACAGGCTCAACTAACTATGGCTACACCTTC. Translated, it gives CASSFPTGSTNYGYTF.